The entry below describes one T cell receptor beta chain. Antigen specificity is unknown. Libraries were prepared by immunoSEQ multiplex PCR; TCRdb keeps only in-frame clonotypes and omits some of them. Of about 1 million clones listed, roughly 70% are singletons. This sample was taken from a study of shared clonotypes between healthy human individuals. The CDR3 has 15 residues. Germline lookup yields CDR1 MNHNS and CDR2 SASEGT. Trimming took 4 bases from V and 5 from J, leaving 15 bases between them. Findings and limits, study-wide: Naive subsets, compared against memory subsets, generally had larger estimated richness values.

This clonotype was obtained from a young man in good health. The rearrangement uses TRBV6-1 and TRBJ2-1; maybe TRBD2 (7 bases). The specimen sequenced was memory CD4+ T cells sorted from blood. Sample subset: CD45RA-negative fraction. CDR3 loop: CASSVRGRGDNEQFF. In nucleotides, the CDR3 is TGTGCCAGCAGTGTTCGGGGGAGGGGGGACAATGAGCAGTTCTTC.